A selection of T cell receptor beta chains follows, all from one sample in a study of blood T cell repertoires in COVID-19. Produced via immunoSEQ multiplex PCR; TCRdb's table is partial and in-frame only. Among about 200,000 clones listed, roughly 90% were seen once. Sequenced sample: peripheral blood. These receptors were taken from a man aged 50 to 60 with COVID-19, enrolled during active disease. Each CDR3 is given with its conserved first and last residue. The order of the fields is D gene, clone size, V gene, J gene, CDR3 DNA, CDR3 protein. A D gene is named only where the DNA matches it firmly. Expanded clones are given a class, and other clones once, few, many or no size at all.

d_call: -; clone_size: -; v_call: TRBV6-5; j_call: TRBJ1-1; cdr3_nt: TGTGCCAGCAGTTATTCCCTACAGGGTGAAGCTTTCTTT; cdr3_aa: CASSYSLQGEAFF
d_call: TRBD1; clone_size: -; v_call: TRBV6-5; j_call: TRBJ1-2; cdr3_nt: TGTGCCAGCGAACTGACAGGGAACTATGGCTACACCTTC; cdr3_aa: CASELTGNYGYTF
d_call: -; clone_size: once; v_call: TRBV7-9; j_call: TRBJ1-1; cdr3_nt: TGTGCCAGCAGCCTCGACAGTGAAGCTTTCTTT; cdr3_aa: CASSLDSEAFF
d_call: TRBD2; clone_size: -; v_call: TRBV6-6; j_call: TRBJ2-7; cdr3_nt: TGTGCCAGCAGGGGGGGAGGGGTTGCCTACGAGCAGTACTTC; cdr3_aa: CASRGGGVAYEQYF
d_call: TRBD1; clone_size: -; v_call: TRBV5-1; j_call: TRBJ2-2; cdr3_nt: TGCGCCAGCCGCGACAGGGTCGATGGGACCGGGGAGCTGTTTTTT; cdr3_aa: CASRDRVDGTGELFF
d_call: TRBD1; clone_size: -; v_call: TRBV11-2; j_call: TRBJ2-7; cdr3_nt: TGTGCCAGCAGCTTATACAGGGGCTACGAGCAGTACTTC; cdr3_aa: CASSLYRGYEQYF
d_call: -; clone_size: -; v_call: TRBV3-1/TRBV3-2; j_call: TRBJ1-2; cdr3_nt: TGTGCCAGCCGACCATTGGGAGGGAACTATGGCTACACCTTC; cdr3_aa: CASRPLGGNYGYTF
d_call: -; clone_size: -; v_call: TRBV24-1; j_call: TRBJ2-5; cdr3_nt: TGTGCCACCAGTGAACAGGCAAACCGAGAGACCCAGTACTTC; cdr3_aa: CATSEQANRETQYF
d_call: TRBD1; clone_size: -; v_call: TRBV4-3; j_call: TRBJ1-2; cdr3_nt: TGCGCCAGCAGCGCCTGGACAGGGTCTGGCTACACCTTC; cdr3_aa: CASSAWTGSGYTF
d_call: -; clone_size: -; v_call: TRBV15; j_call: TRBJ1-4; cdr3_nt: TGTGCCACCAGCAGGCCCAGGGATGCAACTAATGAAAAACTGTTTTTT; cdr3_aa: CATSRPRDATNEKLFF
d_call: -; clone_size: -; v_call: TRBV25-1; j_call: TRBJ1-2; cdr3_nt: TGTGCCAGCAGTGAAAGTCAGGGGAGAGGCTACACCTTC; cdr3_aa: CASSESQGRGYTF
d_call: -; clone_size: few; v_call: TRBV19; j_call: TRBJ1-6; cdr3_nt: TGTGCCAGTAGTAAAAGAGGTAGGGGAGGGGATTCACCCCTCCACTTT; cdr3_aa: CASSKRGRGGDSPLHF
d_call: TRBD2; clone_size: -; v_call: TRBV10-3; j_call: TRBJ2-7; cdr3_nt: TGTGCCACCCAACTAGCGGGAGACGAGCAGTACTTC; cdr3_aa: CATQLAGDEQYF
d_call: TRBD1; clone_size: -; v_call: TRBV2; j_call: TRBJ1-5; cdr3_nt: TGTGCCAGCAGTGAAGCGCCGACAGGGGGTAGTTATTTT; cdr3_aa: CASSEAPTGGSYF
d_call: TRBD2; clone_size: -; v_call: TRBV13; j_call: TRBJ2-4; cdr3_nt: TGTGCCAGCAGCTCGCGTAGAGTAAATTGGGAGGGAAACATTCAGTACTTC; cdr3_aa: CASSSRRVNWEGNIQYF
d_call: -; clone_size: -; v_call: TRBV7-8; j_call: TRBJ2-1; cdr3_nt: TGTGCCAGCAGCTTAGCGCGGGGCCTAGGTACGGATGAGCAGTTCTTC; cdr3_aa: CASSLARGLGTDEQFF
d_call: TRBD1; clone_size: -; v_call: TRBV5-4; j_call: TRBJ1-4; cdr3_nt: TGTGCCAGCAACTCAGACAGGGGGCAAGGGAAACTGTTTTTT; cdr3_aa: CASNSDRGQGKLFF
d_call: -; clone_size: -; v_call: TRBV5-1; j_call: TRBJ2-3; cdr3_nt: TGCGCCAGCAGCTTGGTTGGAGGGGGCGGCACAGATACGCAGTATTTT; cdr3_aa: CASSLVGGGGTDTQYF
d_call: -; clone_size: -; v_call: TRBV2; j_call: TRBJ2-2; cdr3_nt: TGTGCCAGCAGTGCGCAGGGCGGACATTCGAACACCGGGGAGCTGTTTTTT; cdr3_aa: CASSAQGGHSNTGELFF
d_call: -; clone_size: -; v_call: TRBV12-3/TRBV12-4; j_call: TRBJ2-2; cdr3_nt: TGTGCCAGCAGTTTGCCAAGGGGTGAGGAGCTGTTTTTT; cdr3_aa: CASSLPRGEELFF
d_call: -; clone_size: -; v_call: TRBV30; j_call: TRBJ2-1; cdr3_nt: TGTGCCTGGAGTCCGAGGGTAAACGAGCAGTTCTTC; cdr3_aa: CAWSPRVNEQFF
d_call: TRBD2; clone_size: -; v_call: TRBV3-1/TRBV3-2; j_call: TRBJ2-7; cdr3_nt: TGTGCCAGCAGCCTCACTAGCGGGAGCCCCCACGAGCAGTACTTC; cdr3_aa: CASSLTSGSPHEQYF
d_call: TRBD1; clone_size: many; v_call: TRBV2; j_call: TRBJ1-3; cdr3_nt: TGTGCCAGCAAGGAGACAGGGACCGTTGGAAACACCATATATTTT; cdr3_aa: CASKETGTVGNTIYF